This T cell receptor (beta chain) was profiled in a study of brain T cells in children with intractable seizures (dated by TCRdb to about 2021). For the wider study: Resected brain tissue from about 48 pediatric epilepsy surgery cases was initially screened for immune gene transcripts with a NanoString immunology panel. Among the roughly 12 selected surgery cases, pre-surgery blood was additionally sequenced for eight, leaving four cases with brain tissue only. What the study reported, not specific to this receptor: Sequencing depth differed between pre- and post-surgery blood, so clones missing from the pre-surgery sample may reflect undersampling. The patients' HCMV serostatus was not known, and viral specificity was inferred solely from CDR3 sequence similarity.

The time point label, as the study defines it: resected brain tissue, or blood drawn just prior to surgery. Surgery cases with the highest brain T cell transcript signatures were selected for TCR beta chain sequencing of brain tissue and, where available, blood. Patients had been treated with at least one anti-epileptic drug before surgery. TCR-sequenced patients were children with drug-resistant epilepsy due to tuberous sclerosis complex, focal cortical dysplasia, Rasmussen encephalitis or hemimegalencephaly. Blood was drawn right before the epilepsy surgery. The Monarch genomic DNA purification kit was used to extract bulk genomic DNA from unsorted brain tissue and whole blood. The immunoSEQ assay was applied to genomic DNA to generate the TCR beta chain sequences. The published analysis was carried out like this. CDR3 sequences that did not begin with the conserved framework cysteine at position 104 were removed manually. To get clonality, the normalized Shannon's Diversity Index was subtracted from one, giving values from 0 (maximal diversity) to 1 (oligoclonal). To check whether a given CDR3 had different frequencies in two samples, for example brain versus blood, chi-squared comparison-of-proportions tests were used. Public clonotypes were identified by searching immuneACCESS, and similarity to known antiviral clonotypes was assessed with the VDJdb browser. As stored in TCRdb, this immuneACCESS dataset retains in-frame rearrangements with V and J assigned. A fraction of the clones does not appear; measured against another copy, unresolved V genes explain less than half of the discrepancy, and the remainder lacks a known reason. V and J calls and clone size are those listed in that table; D and trimming were worked out from the DNA. The sample contains 110,000 or so clones, 90% to 95% of them found a single time. The ten biggest clones cover around 4% of the sample.

This clone was counted a few times. It lacks a known antigen. One base away there is no much larger clone; base qualities are not given. The germline V end is reduced by 4 bases and the J end by 2 bases; junction bases left unmatched: 7. The cysteine opens and the phenylalanine closes a CDR3 of 17 amino acids. The kept DNA is CDR3 alone, 51 bases in frame from the first base. From a lookup of the germline V gene, CDR1 and CDR2 are KGHDR and SFDVKD. The receptor comes from a boy in the first two years of life with hemimegalencephaly and intractable seizures. The source material was peripheral blood, sampled at surgery. The V and J genes are TRBV24-1 and TRBJ1-1; 12 central bases correspond to TRBD1. The DNA sequence is given as TGTGCCACCAGTGAAGCCCGGGACAGGGGGCACAACACTGAAGCTTTCTTT. Translated, it reads CATSEARDRGHNTEAFF.